This T cell receptor beta chain was sequenced during a study of molecular identifiers for immune sequencing clone quantification. Study-wide background: The replicates split RNA from around 18,000 or 91,000 naive CD8 cells five ways and sequenced four.

A single record per CDR3 protein comes from TCRdb applying MiXCR to the PCR reads. The top ten hold about 0.81% of the sample, which has approximately 590,000 distinct CDR3 sequences, roughly 27% seen once. Germline V gene sequence: CDR1 SEHNR, CDR2 FQNEAQ (reference sequence). V was pared by 5 bases and J by 0 bases, with 6 bases of the junction left unmatched. The length of the CDR3 is 15 residues. Study conclusions and caveats: Spiked-in Jurkat TCR RNA corresponding to one cell was reported as detectable against approximately 1 million naive cells.

This clonotype was seen only a few times. Its antigen is currently unknown. Sorted inputs of roughly 20,000 to 1,000,000 cells, with 10%, 30% or 50% RNA, yielded naive CD8 libraries. Sorted naive CD8 T cells were those defined as CD8+CD4-CCR7+CD45RA+. This chain links TRBV7-9 with TRBJ2-5; the match to TRBD1 covers 7 bases. The material sequenced was naive CD8+ T cells from blood, with Jurkat cell RNA spiked in. Subset meaning: FACS-sorted CD8+CD4-CCR7+CD45RA+ naive T cells. The source of this sequence is a human donor in good health. Some libraries in this study had Jurkat cell RNA spiked in. The CDR3 loop is CASSERDSYQETQYF. Written as DNA, the CDR3 is TGTGCCAGCAGCGAGAGGGACAGCTACCAAGAGACCCAGTACTTC.